This TCR beta chain was identified during a study of T cell responses to AZD1222 COVID-19 vaccine. In regard to this clone: Antigen unknown.

Regarding the study as a whole: The study found Spike-specific TCR breadth and depth rose after two AZD1222 doses.

Using immunoSEQ multiplex PCR, the repertoire was profiled, and TCRdb retains in-frame clones only, with some absent. The sample lists roughly 130,000 clones; 80% to 95% were seen once. The source of this sequence is an adult in good health. Sequenced here: peripheral blood, sampled on day 0 of AZD1222 vaccination.

The CDR3 region has the DNA TGTGCCAGCAGCGTAGCACAGGGCACCTACAATGAGCAGTTCTTC. It encodes CASSVAQGTYNEQFF. The V gene is TRBV9, the J gene TRBJ2-1; maybe TRBD1 (6 bases). Germline CDR1 is SGDLS and CDR2 is YYNGEE. Between the trimmed V and J ends, which lost 0 bases and 2 bases, there was a span of 9 bases. CDR3 length: 15 residues. The variable domain in full, with the rest retrieved from reference TRBV9 and TRBJ2-1, is DSGVTQTPKHLITATGQRVTLRCSPRSGDLSVYWYQQSLDQGLQFLIQYYNGEERAKGNILERFSAQQFPDLHSELNLSSLELGDSALYFCASSVAQGTYNEQFFGPGTRLTVL.